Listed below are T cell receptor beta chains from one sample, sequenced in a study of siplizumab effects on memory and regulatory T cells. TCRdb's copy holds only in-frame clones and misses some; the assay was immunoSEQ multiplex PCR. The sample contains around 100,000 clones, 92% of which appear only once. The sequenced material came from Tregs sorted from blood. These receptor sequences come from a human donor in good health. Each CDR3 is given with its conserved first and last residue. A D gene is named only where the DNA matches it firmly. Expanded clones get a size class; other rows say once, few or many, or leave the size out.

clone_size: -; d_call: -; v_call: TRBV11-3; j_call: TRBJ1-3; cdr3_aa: CASSRTGPGNTIYF; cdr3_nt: TGTGCCAGCAGCCGAACAGGGCCTGGAAACACCATATATTTT
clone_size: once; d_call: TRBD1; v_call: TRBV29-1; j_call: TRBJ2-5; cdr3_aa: CSVEPEDRGFWETQYF; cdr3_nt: TGCAGCGTTGAGCCCGAGGACAGGGGGTTCTGGGAGACCCAGTACTTC
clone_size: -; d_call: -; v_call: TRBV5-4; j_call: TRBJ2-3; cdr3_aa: CASSGSVGTDTQYF; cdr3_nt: TGTGCCAGCAGCGGTAGTGTTGGCACAGATACGCAGTATTTT
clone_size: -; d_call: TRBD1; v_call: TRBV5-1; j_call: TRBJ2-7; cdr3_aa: CASSPRTGGYEQYF; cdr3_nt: TGCGCCAGCAGCCCGCGGACAGGGGGTTACGAGCAGTACTTC
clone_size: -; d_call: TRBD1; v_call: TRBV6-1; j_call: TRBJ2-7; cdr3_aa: CASSVRAGGINEQYF; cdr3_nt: TGTGCCAGCAGTGTTCGGGCAGGGGGCATCAACGAGCAGTACTTC
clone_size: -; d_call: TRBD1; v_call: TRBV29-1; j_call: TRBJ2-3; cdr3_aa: CSVAGTGGTDTQYF; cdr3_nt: TGCAGCGTAGCCGGGACAGGGGGCACAGATACGCAGTATTTT
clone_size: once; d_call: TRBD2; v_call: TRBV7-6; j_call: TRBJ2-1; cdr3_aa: CASSLSGSLYNEQFF; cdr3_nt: TGTGCCAGCAGCCTTAGCGGGAGTTTGTACAATGAGCAGTTCTTC
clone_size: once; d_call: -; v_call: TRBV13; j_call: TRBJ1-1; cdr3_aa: CASSSLKWELNTEAFF; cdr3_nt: TGTGCCAGCAGCTCACTAAAGTGGGAGTTGAACACTGAAGCTTTCTTT
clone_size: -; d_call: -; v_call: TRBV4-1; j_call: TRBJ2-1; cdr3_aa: CASSQERERASYNEQFF; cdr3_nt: TGCGCCAGCAGCCAAGAACGAGAAAGGGCGTCCTACAATGAGCAGTTCTTC
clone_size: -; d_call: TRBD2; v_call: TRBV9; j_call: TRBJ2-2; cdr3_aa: CASSDLAANTGELFF; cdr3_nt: TGTGCCAGCAGCGACCTAGCGGCGAACACCGGGGAGCTGTTTTTT
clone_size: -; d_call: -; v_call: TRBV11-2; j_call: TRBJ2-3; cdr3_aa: CASSYRSSSDTQYF; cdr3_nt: TGTGCCAGCAGCTATAGAAGCTCCTCAGATACGCAGTATTTT
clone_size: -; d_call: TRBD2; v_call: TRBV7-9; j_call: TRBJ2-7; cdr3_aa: CASSYGLAGEALEQYF; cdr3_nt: TGTGCCAGCAGTTATGGACTAGCGGGAGAGGCGCTCGAGCAGTACTTC
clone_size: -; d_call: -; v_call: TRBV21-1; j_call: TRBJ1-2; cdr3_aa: CASSARDRVGGYTF; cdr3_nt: TGTGCCAGCAGCGCCCGGGACAGGGTAGGCGGCTACACCTTC
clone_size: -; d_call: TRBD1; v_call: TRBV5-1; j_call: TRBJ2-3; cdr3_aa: CASSLQGAAADTQYF; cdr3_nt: TGCGCCAGCAGCCTTCAGGGGGCAGCGGCAGATACGCAGTATTTT
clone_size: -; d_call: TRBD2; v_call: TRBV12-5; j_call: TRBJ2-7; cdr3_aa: CASGLGAGVFYEQYF; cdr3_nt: TGTGCTAGTGGTTTGGGCGCGGGAGTCTTCTACGAGCAGTACTTC
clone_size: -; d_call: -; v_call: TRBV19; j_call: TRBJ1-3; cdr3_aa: CAVRDHSSGNTIYF; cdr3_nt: TGTGCCGTCAGGGACCACTCCTCTGGAAACACCATATATTTT
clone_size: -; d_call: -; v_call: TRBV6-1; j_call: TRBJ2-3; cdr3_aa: CASLANTDTQYF; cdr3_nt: TGTGCCAGCCTAGCTAACACAGATACGCAGTATTTT
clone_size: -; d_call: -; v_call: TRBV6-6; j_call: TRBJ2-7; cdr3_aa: CASSSTDRRILYEQYF; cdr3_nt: TGTGCCAGCAGTTCAACCGACAGGAGGATACTCTACGAGCAGTACTTC
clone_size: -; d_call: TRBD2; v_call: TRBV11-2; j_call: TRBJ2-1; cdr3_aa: CASSLTSGSGEQFF; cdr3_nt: TGTGCCAGCAGCTTGACTAGCGGGAGCGGTGAGCAGTTCTTC
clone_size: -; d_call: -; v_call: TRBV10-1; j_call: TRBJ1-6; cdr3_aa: CASNRVLGSPLHF; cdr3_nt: TGCGCCAGCAATCGGGTTCTGGGGTCACCCCTCCACTTT
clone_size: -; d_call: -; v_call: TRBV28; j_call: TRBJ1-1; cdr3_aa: CASTGLGTEAFF; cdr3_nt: TGTGCCAGTACAGGGTTAGGGACTGAAGCTTTCTTT
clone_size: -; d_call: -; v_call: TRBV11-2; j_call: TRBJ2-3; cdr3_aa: CASSLAADTQYF; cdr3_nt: TGTGCCAGCAGCTTAGCTGCAGATACGCAGTATTTT